This TCR beta chain was identified in a study of early T cells in non-severe SARS-CoV-2 infection. Looking at the study overall: The study sequenced bulk RNA from unsorted whole blood, with chains unpaired.

Researchers tagged individual cDNA molecules with unique molecular identifiers. TCRdb reanalysed the 5' RACE reads using MiXCR and keeps one entry per CDR3 protein. The sample lists some 83,000 distinct CDR3 sequences; roughly 10% were seen once. The CDR3 length is 18 residues. Germline CDR1 reads MGHRA; CDR2 reads YSYEKL. The J segment lost 4 bases and the V segment lost 0 bases, leaving 12 bases of the junction unmatched. Sequences were derived from whole blood, sampled at baseline. The chain links TRBV4-1 to TRBJ2-7; 10 bases fit TRBD1. The TCR originated in an adult who was a healthcare worker with PCR-confirmed SARS-CoV-2 infection or an uninfected control (not recorded which). CDR3 sequence reads: CASSQDPQAWDRGYEQYF. CDR3 bases: TGCGCCAGCAGCCAAGATCCCCAAGCCTGGGACAGGGGTTACGAGCAGTACTTC.